These 4 T cell receptor beta chains came from one sample sequenced in a study of blood T cell repertoires in COVID-19. Libraries were prepared by immunoSEQ multiplex PCR; TCRdb keeps only in-frame clonotypes and omits some of them. The data show about 150,000 clones, 65% to 90% seen once. Sequencing input: peripheral blood. Receptors originate from a woman between 45 and 65 years old with acute or convalescent COVID-19.

The sample holds one count of this clone. CDR3 protein: CSARESGNQPQHF. The CDR3 nucleotides read TGCAGCGCAAGAGAGAGTGGCAATCAGCCCCAGCATTTT. The V and J genes are TRBV29-1 and TRBJ1-5, with D uncertain. V was shortened by 7 bases and J by 2 bases, with 12 bases between the two germline ends. This CDR3 contains 13 residues. Germline V gives CDR1 SQVTM, CDR2 ANQGSEA.

This chain uses TRBV4-1 with TRBJ2-7, with TRBD2 identical over 10 bases. Germline values: CDR1 MGHRA, CDR2 YSYEKL. This CDR3 is 17 amino acids long. The junction had 11 bases not matched to a gene; V was cut back by 0 bases and J by 6 bases. The CDR3 protein is CASSQEVSASGSLEQYF. In DNA, the CDR3 is TGCGCCAGCAGCCAAGAGGTCTCGGCTAGCGGGAGTCTCGAGCAGTACTTC.

This clone was counted only a few times. The genes are TRBV4-2 and TRBJ1-1; D gene unclear. V lost 0 bases to trimming and J lost 8 bases, with 10 bases between them. The CDR3 contains 13 residues. Germline lookup yields CDR1 LGHNA and CDR2 YNFKEQ. In DNA, the CDR3 is TGTGCCAGCAGCCAAGAAGGAACGGGAGAAGCTTTCTTT. Its protein is CASSQEGTGEAFF.

The rearrangement uses TRBV9 and TRBJ1-1; no firm D call. V was trimmed by 3 bases and J by 1 base, leaving 13 bases between them. Germline loops: CDR1 SGDLS, CDR2 YYNGEE. The length of the CDR3 is 15 residues. The CDR3 is CASSAVSRSNTEAFF. The CDR3 bases are TGTGCCAGCAGCGCGGTCTCTCGGTCGAACACTGAAGCTTTCTTT.